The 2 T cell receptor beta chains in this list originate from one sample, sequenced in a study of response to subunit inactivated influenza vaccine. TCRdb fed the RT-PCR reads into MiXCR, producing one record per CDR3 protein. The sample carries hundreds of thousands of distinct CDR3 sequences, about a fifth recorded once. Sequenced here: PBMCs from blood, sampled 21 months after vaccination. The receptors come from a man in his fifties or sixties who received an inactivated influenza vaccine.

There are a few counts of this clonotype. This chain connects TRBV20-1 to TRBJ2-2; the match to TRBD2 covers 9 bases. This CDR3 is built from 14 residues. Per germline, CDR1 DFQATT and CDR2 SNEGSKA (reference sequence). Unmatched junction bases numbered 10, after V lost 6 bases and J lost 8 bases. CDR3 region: CSAVSGSSGGELFF. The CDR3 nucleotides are TGCAGTGCGGTTAGCGGGAGTAGTGGAGGGGAGCTGTTTTTT.

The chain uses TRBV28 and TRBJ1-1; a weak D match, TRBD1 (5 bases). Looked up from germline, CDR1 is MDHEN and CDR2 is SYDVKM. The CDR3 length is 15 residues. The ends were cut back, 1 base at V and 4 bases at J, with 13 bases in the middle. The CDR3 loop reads CASSLYGGARTEAFF. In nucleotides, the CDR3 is TGTGCCAGCAGTTTATACGGAGGGGCGCGCACTGAAGCTTTCTTT.